This paragraph covers one T cell receptor (beta chain) sequence. Its antigen specificity is not known. It has no much larger one-base neighbor in the sample; base qualities were not kept. The CDR3 covers 15 residues, taking in both the cysteine and the phenylalanine. Only the CDR3 region is kept as DNA, spanning 45 bases read in frame from base 1. The germline V and J ends show losses of 7 bases and 1 base respectively, and no gene match explains 7 bases of the junction. The germline V gene gives CDR1 as MNHNS and CDR2 as SASEGT. These data belong to a study of blood T cells in healthy people across ages (dated by TCRdb to between 2014 and 2016). With respect to the entire study: In model experiments, roughly one uniquely barcoded TCR beta cDNA molecule per two T cells was captured by template switching. Using deep sequencing normalized with unique cDNA molecular identifiers, the study measured how TCR beta repertoire diversity changes with age. Four age groups were formed from the donors: young (average 16 years), middle-aged (more than 35), aged (62) and long-lived (more than 75). Donors of different ages were randomly distributed across sequencing lanes to avoid experimental bias. Using the same blood draw, the study looked at two additional independent replicas of 1 million unique cDNA reads for two donors, one aged 18 to 30 and the other aged 80 or older.

The library came from 5' RACE. This sample was sequenced with an Illumina HiSeq 2500. A second PCR of about 7 to 12 cycles was performed with a sample-barcoded 5' primer and a J-beta primer mix. Each TCR beta cDNA molecule received a unique molecular identifier from a template-switch 5' adaptor carrying 12 random nucleotides. Each sample yielded at least 2.5 million CDR3-containing paired-end reads. First-strand cDNA was synthesized from all RNA with the Mint cDNA synthesis kit, primed by a TRBC-specific oligonucleotide. Following uracil-DNA glycosylase treatment, a first 18-cycle PCR with universal primers M1SS and BC2_uni_R was performed on all cDNA. On the study's bioinformatics: Each sample was normalized by randomly selecting 1 million high-quality reads, each carrying a distinct molecular identifier. Instead of being binned into consensus sequences, reads with shared molecular identifiers were discarded. MiTCR, set to a Q25 quality threshold and the strictest error-elimination algorithm, was used for CDR3 identification, clonotype clustering and error correction. A nonparametric unseen species model with Euler transformation was used to estimate a lower bound on total TCR beta diversity. The public reads were quality trimmed at Q25 with fastp and then assembled into clones with MiXCR by TCRdb, keeping productive beta chains. Rows merge per CDR3 protein into single entries with the most common DNA and genes. It is TCRdb's table, rather than the study itself, that gives the V and J calls and clone size. The sample table records 800,000 or so distinct CDR3 sequences; 62% of these occur just once. The ten biggest clones cover about 27% of the sample.

Paper-wide results and their limitations: Estimates of total diversity based on one million sequenced T cells were considered lower bounds and underestimates. Observed TCR beta diversity correlated strongly with the percentage of naive T cells measured by flow cytometry. Because donor CMV infection status was unknown, age-related changes in expanded clonotypes were potentially confounded. Bulk unsorted PBMC profiling prevented conclusive comparison of naive and antigen-experienced compartments. Compared with the aged group, the long-lived group had more naive CD4+ T cells, fewer expanded clones and increased TCR diversity, a pattern suggesting age selection. Observed TCR beta diversity per million T cells fell roughly linearly with age, and a significant reduction was already apparent by age around 40.

The 39 donors, aged about 6 to 95 years, were systemically healthy Caucasian individuals from Russia. Each donor gave ten milliliters of peripheral blood, collected into EDTA-treated Vacutainer tubes. Ficoll-Paque density-gradient centrifugation was used to isolate PBMCs, with at least 7 million per sample. Trizol reagent was used to extract total RNA from the PBMCs, yielding at least 6 micrograms per sample. For every donor, flow cytometry on a PBMC aliquot measured the percentage of naive CD45RAhigh/CD27high T cells. The rearranged chain carries TRBV6-1 and TRBJ2-1, and TRBD1 matches 7 of the central bases. Sequenced: blood. The TCR comes from a young man in good health. The sequence in DNA is TGTGCCAGCACCCTGACAGGGATATCCTACAATGAGCAGTTCTTC. Translated, this gives CASTLTGISYNEQFF.